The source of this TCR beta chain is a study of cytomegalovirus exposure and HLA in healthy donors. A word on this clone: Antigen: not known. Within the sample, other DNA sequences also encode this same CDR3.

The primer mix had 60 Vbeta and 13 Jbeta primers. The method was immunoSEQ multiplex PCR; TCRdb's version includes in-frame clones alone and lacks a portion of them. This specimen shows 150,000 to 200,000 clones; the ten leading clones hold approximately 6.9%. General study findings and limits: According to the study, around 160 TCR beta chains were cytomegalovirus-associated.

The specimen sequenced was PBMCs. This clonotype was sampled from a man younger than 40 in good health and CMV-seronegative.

The CDR3 is CASSLGLAGAETQYF. CDR3 DNA sequence: TGTGCCAGCAGCTTAGGGCTAGCGGGGGCAGAGACCCAGTACTTC. The chain uses TRBV13 and TRBJ2-5, with 10 bases matching TRBD2. CDR3 size: 15 residues. Germline V lookup: CDR1 PRHDT, CDR2 FYEKMQ (reference sequence). The V gene end was trimmed by 0 bases and the J gene end by 4 bases; junction bases not matched to a gene: 2.